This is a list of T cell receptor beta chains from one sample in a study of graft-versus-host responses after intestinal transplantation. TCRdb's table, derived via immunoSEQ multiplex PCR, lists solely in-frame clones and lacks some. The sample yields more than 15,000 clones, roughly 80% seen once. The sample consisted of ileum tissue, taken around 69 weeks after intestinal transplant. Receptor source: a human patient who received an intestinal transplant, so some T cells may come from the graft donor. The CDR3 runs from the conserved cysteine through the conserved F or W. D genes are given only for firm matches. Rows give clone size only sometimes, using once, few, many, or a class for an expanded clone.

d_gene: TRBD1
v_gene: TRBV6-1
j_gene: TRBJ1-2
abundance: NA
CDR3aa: CASRLQGAVVYGYTF
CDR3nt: TGTGCCAGCAGGCTACAGGGGGCGGTGGTCTATGGCTACACCTTC

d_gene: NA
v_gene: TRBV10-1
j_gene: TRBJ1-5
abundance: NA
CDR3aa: CASSGQAESNQPQHF
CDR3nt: TGCGCCAGCAGTGGTCAGGCAGAGAGCAATCAGCCCCAGCATTTT

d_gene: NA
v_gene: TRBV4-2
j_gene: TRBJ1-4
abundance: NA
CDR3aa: CASRQPGANEKLFF
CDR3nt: TGTGCCAGCAGACAACCAGGGGCTAATGAAAAACTGTTTTTT

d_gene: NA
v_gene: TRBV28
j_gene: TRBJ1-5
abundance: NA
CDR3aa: CASTYPGEQPQHF
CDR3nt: TGTGCCAGCACCTACCCAGGGGAGCAGCCCCAGCATTTT

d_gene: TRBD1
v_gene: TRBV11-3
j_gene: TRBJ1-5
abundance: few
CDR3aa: CASSPGQGKSNQPQHF
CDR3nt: TGTGCCAGCAGCCCGGGACAGGGTAAGAGCAATCAGCCCCAGCATTTT

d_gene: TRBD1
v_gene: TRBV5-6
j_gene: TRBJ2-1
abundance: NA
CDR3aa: CASSRLGQGYNEQFF
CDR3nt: TGTGCCAGCAGCCGGCTGGGACAGGGCTACAATGAGCAGTTCTTC

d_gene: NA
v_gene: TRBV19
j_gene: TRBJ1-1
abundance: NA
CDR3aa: CASSIQSGDGAFF
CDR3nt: TGTGCCAGTAGTATACAATCTGGGGACGGAGCTTTCTTT

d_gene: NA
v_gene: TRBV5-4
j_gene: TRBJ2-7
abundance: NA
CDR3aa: CASSLEGGLTYEQYF
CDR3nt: TGTGCCAGCAGCTTGGAGGGGGGACTAACCTACGAGCAGTACTTC

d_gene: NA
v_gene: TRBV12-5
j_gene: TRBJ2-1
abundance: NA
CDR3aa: CASGRRVDEQFF
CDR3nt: TGTGCTAGTGGTCGTAGGGTGGATGAGCAGTTCTTC

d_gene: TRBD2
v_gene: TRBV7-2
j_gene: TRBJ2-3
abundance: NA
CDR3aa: CASSLDQRGNTQYF
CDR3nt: TGTGCCAGCAGCTTAGACCAGCGGGGAAATACGCAGTATTTT

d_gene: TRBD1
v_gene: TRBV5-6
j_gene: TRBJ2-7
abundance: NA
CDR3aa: CASSPGQGAYEQYF
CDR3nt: TGTGCCAGCAGCCCCGGACAGGGGGCCTACGAGCAGTACTTC

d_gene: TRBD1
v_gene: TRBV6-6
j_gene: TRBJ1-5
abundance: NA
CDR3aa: CASTTPGQGNQPQHF
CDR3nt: TGTGCCAGCACTACACCGGGACAGGGGAATCAGCCCCAGCATTTT

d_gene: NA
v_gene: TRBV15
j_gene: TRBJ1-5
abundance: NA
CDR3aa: CATSRPQGPNQPQHF
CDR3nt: TGTGCCACCAGCAGACCACAGGGTCCCAATCAGCCCCAGCATTTT

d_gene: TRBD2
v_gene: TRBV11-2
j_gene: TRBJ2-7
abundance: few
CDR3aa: CASSLVGGDYEQYF
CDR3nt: TGTGCCAGCAGCTTAGTGGGAGGGGATTACGAGCAGTACTTC

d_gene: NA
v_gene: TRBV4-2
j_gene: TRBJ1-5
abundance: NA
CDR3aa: CASSQDYGTHYSNQPQHF
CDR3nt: TGTGCCAGCAGCCAAGATTACGGGACCCATTATAGCAATCAGCCCCAGCATTTT

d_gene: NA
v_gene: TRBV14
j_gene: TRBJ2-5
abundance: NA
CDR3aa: CASSHPVGGRRETQYF
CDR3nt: TGTGCCAGCAGCCATCCGGTGGGGGGTAGGCGGGAGACCCAGTACTTC

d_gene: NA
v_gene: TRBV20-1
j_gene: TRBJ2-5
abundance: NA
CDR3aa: CSARSETQYF
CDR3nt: TGCAGTGCTAGGAGCGAGACCCAGTACTTC

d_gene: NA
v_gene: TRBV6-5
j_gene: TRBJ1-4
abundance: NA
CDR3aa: CASSYLGRLTEKLFF
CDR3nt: TGTGCCAGCAGTTACTTGGGCAGGCTGACGGAAAAACTGTTTTTT

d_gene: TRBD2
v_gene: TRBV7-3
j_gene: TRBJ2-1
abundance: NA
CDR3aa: CASSSSSGLAGRNEQFF
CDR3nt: TGTGCCAGCAGCTCATCGTCGGGACTAGCGGGACGAAATGAGCAGTTCTTC

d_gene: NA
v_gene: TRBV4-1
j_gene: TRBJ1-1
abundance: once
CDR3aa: CASSPTRGGRRDTEAFF
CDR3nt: TGCGCCAGCAGCCCTACCCGAGGGGGGCGGCGGGACACTGAAGCTTTCTTT

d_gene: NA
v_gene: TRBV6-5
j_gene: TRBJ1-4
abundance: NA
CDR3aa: CASSELRVLFF
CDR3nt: TGTGCCAGCAGTGAGCTCAGGGTTCTGTTTTTT

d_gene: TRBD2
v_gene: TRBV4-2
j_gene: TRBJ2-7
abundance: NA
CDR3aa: CASSHSTSGGGPQEQYF
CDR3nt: TGTGCCAGCAGCCACTCTACTAGCGGGGGGGGCCCACAAGAGCAGTACTTC

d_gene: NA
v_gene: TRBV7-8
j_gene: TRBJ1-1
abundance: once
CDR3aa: CASSDGGGPMNTEAFF
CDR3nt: TGTGCCAGCAGCGACGGGGGAGGCCCCATGAACACTGAAGCTTTCTTT

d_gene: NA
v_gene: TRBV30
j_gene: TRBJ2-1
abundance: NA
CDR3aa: CAWSVPRVEQFF
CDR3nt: TGTGCCTGGAGTGTACCCAGGGTTGAGCAGTTCTTC

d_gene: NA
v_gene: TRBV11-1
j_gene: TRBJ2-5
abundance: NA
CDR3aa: CASSSYQETQYF
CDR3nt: TGTGCCAGCTCTTCCTACCAAGAGACCCAGTACTTC

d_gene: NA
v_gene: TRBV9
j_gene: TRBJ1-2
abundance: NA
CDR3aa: CASSPEGGAYYGYTF
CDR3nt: TGTGCCAGCAGCCCGGAGGGGGGCGCATACTATGGCTACACCTTC

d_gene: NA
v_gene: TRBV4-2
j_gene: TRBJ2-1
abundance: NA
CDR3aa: CASSQGGASYNEQFF
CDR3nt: TGTGCCAGCAGCCAGGGGGGGGCCTCCTACAATGAGCAGTTCTTC

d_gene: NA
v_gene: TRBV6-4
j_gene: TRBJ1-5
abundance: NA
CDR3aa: CASSGVGFDRNWPQHF
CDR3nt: TGTGCCAGCAGTGGAGTCGGTTTCGACAGAAACTGGCCCCAGCATTTT

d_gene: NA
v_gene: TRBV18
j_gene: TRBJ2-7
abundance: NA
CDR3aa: CASSPTDTRAPYEQYF
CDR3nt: TGTGCCAGCTCACCAACGGATACCCGGGCCCCCTACGAGCAGTACTTC

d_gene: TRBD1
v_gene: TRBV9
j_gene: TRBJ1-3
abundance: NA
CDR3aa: CASSVEDRGLSGNTIYF
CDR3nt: TGTGCCAGCAGCGTAGAGGACAGGGGACTCTCTGGAAACACCATATATTTT

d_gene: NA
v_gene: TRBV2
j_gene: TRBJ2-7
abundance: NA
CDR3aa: CASYLSYEQYF
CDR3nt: TGTGCCAGCTACCTATCCTACGAGCAGTACTTC

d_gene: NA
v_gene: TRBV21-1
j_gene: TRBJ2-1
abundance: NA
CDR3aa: CASSKASKATESSYNEQFF
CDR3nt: TGTGCCAGCAGCAAAGCCAGCAAAGCGACAGAGAGCTCCTACAATGAGCAGTTCTTC

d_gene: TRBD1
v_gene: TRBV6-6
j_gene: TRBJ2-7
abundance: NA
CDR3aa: CASSSRTGGAGEQYF
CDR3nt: TGTGCCAGCAGTTCCCGGACAGGGGGCGCGGGGGAGCAGTACTTC

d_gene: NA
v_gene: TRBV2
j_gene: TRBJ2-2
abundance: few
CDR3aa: CASSRRRDTGELFF
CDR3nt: TGTGCCAGCAGCCGCCGCCGGGACACCGGGGAGCTGTTTTTT

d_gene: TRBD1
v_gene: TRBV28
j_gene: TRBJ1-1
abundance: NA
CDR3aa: CASSPGTGGFNTEAFF
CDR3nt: TGTGCCAGCAGCCCCGGGACAGGGGGCTTTAACACTGAAGCTTTCTTT

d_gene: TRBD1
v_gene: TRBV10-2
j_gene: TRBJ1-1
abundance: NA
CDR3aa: CASSGTGALGVPEAFF
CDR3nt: TGCGCCAGCAGTGGTACAGGGGCCCTGGGGGTACCTGAAGCTTTCTTT

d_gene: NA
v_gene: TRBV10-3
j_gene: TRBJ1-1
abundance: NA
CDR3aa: CAITEGRLNTEAFF
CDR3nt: TGTGCCATCACCGAGGGACGGCTGAACACTGAAGCTTTCTTT

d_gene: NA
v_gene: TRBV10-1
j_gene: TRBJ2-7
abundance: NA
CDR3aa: CASSEIERRGPSYEQYF
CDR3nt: TGCGCCAGCAGTGAAATAGAGAGGAGGGGGCCATCCTACGAGCAGTACTTC

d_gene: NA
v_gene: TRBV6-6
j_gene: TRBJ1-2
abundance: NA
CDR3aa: CASPPGVLYGYTF
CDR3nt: TGTGCCAGCCCCCCAGGGGTCCTGTATGGCTACACCTTC

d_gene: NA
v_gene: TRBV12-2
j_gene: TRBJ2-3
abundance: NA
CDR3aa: CASRPSGTDAQYF
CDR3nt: TGTGCAAGTCGCCCTAGCGGAACAGATGCGCAGTATTTT

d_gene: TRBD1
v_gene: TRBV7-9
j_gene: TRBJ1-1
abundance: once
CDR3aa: CASSPIRGQGAHEAFF
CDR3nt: TGTGCCAGCAGCCCGATCCGAGGACAGGGGGCCCATGAAGCTTTCTTT

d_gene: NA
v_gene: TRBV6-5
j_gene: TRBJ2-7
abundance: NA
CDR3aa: CASSYSRGRSYEQYF
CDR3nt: TGTGCCAGCAGTTACAGTAGGGGTAGGTCCTACGAGCAGTACTTC

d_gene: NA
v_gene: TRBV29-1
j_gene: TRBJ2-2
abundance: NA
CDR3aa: CSVGRRGNTGELFF
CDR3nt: TGCAGCGTTGGCCGGCGGGGGAACACCGGGGAGCTGTTTTTT

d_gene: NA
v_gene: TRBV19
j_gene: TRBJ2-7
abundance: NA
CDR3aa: CATRAGPYYEQYF
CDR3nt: TGTGCCACCCGGGCAGGGCCTTACTACGAGCAGTACTTC

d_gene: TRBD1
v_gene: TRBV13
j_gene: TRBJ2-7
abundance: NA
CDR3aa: CASSESQGAIRQYF
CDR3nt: TGTGCCAGCAGCGAATCTCAGGGGGCAATAAGGCAGTACTTC

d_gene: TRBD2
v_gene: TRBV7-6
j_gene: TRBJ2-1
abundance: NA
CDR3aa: CASSAPSGGPYNEQFF
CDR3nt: TGTGCCAGCAGCGCCCCTAGCGGGGGCCCCTACAATGAGCAGTTCTTC

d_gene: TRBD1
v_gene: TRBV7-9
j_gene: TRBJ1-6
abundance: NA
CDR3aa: CASSLAFRSGQHNSPLHF
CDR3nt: TGTGCCAGCAGCTTAGCATTTCGGTCGGGACAGCATAATTCACCCCTCCACTTT

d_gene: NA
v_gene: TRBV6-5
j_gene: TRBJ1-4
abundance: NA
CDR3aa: CASSYSNSRSLEKLFF
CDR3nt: TGTGCCAGCAGTTACTCGAACAGCCGATCGCTCGAAAAACTGTTTTTT

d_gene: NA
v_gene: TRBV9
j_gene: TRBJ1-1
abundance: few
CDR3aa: CASSVGDGTEAFF
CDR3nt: TGTGCCAGCAGCGTAGGCGACGGGACTGAAGCTTTCTTT

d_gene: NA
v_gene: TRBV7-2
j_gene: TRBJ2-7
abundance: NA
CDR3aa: CASSFLSATYEQYF
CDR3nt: TGTGCCAGCAGCTTTTTGTCCGCAACCTACGAGCAGTACTTC

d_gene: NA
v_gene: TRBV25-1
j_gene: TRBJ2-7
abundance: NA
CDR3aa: CASSPKTGPYEQYF
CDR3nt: TGTGCCAGCAGCCCTAAGACCGGGCCCTACGAGCAGTACTTC

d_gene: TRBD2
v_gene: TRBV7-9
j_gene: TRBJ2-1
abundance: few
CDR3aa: CASRASGGYNEQFF
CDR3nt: TGTGCCAGCAGGGCTAGCGGGGGGTACAATGAGCAGTTCTTC

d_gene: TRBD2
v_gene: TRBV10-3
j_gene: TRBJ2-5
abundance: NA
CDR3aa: CAISATGGQETQYF
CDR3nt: TGTGCCATCAGTGCGACGGGGGGGCAAGAGACCCAGTACTTC

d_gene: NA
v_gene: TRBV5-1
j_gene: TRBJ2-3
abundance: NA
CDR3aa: CASRGTQYF
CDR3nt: TGCGCCAGCAGAGGAACGCAGTATTTT

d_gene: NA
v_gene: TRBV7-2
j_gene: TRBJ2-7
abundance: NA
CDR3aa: CASSFLDSGIGEQYF
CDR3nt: TGTGCCAGCAGCTTTTTGGACAGTGGGATCGGCGAGCAGTACTTC

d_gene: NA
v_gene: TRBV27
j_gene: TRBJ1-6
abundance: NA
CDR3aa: CASNADSYLDSPLHF
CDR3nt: TGTGCCAGCAATGCAGACTCCTACCTAGATTCACCCCTCCACTTT

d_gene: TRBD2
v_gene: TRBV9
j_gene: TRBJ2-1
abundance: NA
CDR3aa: CASSVARLAGGPGEQFF
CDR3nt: TGTGCCAGCAGCGTAGCAAGACTAGCGGGGGGGCCGGGTGAGCAGTTCTTC